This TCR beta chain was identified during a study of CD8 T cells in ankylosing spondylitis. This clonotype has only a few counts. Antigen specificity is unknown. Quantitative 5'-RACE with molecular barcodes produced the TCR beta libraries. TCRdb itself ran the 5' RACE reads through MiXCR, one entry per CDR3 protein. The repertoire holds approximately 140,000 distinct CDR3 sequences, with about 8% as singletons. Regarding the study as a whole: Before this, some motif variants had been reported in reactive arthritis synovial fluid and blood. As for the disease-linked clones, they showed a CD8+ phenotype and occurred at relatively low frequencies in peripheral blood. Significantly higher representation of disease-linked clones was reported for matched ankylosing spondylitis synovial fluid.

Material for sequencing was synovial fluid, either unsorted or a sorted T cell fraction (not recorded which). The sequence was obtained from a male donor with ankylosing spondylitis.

CDR3 sequence reads: CASRWKSGYEQYF. In DNA form, the CDR3 reads TGTGCCAGCAGATGGAAGTCGGGATACGAGCAGTACTTC. The rearrangement joins TRBV6-1 to TRBJ2-7, with a possible D match to TRBD2 (5 bases). Looked up from germline, CDR1 is MNHNS and CDR2 is SASEGT. With 6 bases removed from V and 4 bases from J, the gap between germline ends came to 13 bases. This CDR3 has 13 amino acids.